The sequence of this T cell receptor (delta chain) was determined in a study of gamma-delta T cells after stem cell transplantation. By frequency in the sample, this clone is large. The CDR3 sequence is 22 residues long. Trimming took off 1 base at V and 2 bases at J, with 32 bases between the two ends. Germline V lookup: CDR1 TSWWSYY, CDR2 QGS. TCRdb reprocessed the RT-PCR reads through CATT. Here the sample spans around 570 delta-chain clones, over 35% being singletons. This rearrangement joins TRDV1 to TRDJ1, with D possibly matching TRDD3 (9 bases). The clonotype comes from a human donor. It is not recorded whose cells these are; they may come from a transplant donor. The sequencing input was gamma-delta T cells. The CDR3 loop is CALGEPYLPSLWGISPTDKLIF. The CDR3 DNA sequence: TGTGCTCTTGGGGAACCTTACCTTCCTAGTCTCTGGGGGATTTCTCCAACCGATAAACTCATCTTT.